These 27 T cell receptor beta chains came from one sample sequenced in a study of blood T cell repertoires in COVID-19 (dated by TCRdb to the early 2020s). The method was the immunoSEQ multiplex PCR assay. TCRdb stores this immuneACCESS table with in-frame sequences only. Part of the clones is absent; in the studies checked, under half of the shortfall reflects unresolved V genes, and no reason is known for the rest. Present in this sample are under 50,000 clones, about nine tenths of which were seen just once. The ten largest clones take up roughly 16% of the sample. The sample was peripheral blood. These receptors were obtained from a man aged 70-80 years with active COVID-19.

The gene calls are TRBV5-1 and TRBJ2-7, with TRBD1 matching over 8 bases. Per the germline V gene, CDR1 is SGHRS and CDR2 is YFSETQ. The CDR3 spans 14 residues. V lost 4 bases and J lost 7; bases outside the gene matches: 10. CDR3 in amino acids: CASSPRTGNGEQYF. The CDR3 nucleotides are TGCGCCAGCAGCCCTCGGACAGGGAACGGGGAGCAGTACTTC.

The chain is built from TRBV5-1 and TRBJ1-1; a possible D gene is TRBD1 (6 bases). The ends were cut back, 3 bases at V and 0 bases at J, with 18 bases in the middle. Germline CDR1 is SGHRS and CDR2 is YFSETQ. CDR3 length: 17 residues. The CDR3 DNA reads as TGCGCCAGCAGCTACAGTCCCGGGACAATCATGAACACTGAAGCTTTCTTT. Protein product: CASSYSPGTIMNTEAFF.

The chain is built from TRBV6-4 and TRBJ2-7; 8 nucleotides line up with TRBD1. The CDR3 loop spans 14 amino acids. Germline trimming cut 2 bases from V and 7 bases from J; bases unmatched to any gene: 7. The V gene's germline CDR1 is MRHNA and CDR2 SNTAGT. The CDR3 loop reads CASSDRVRGQEQYF. CDR3 nucleotides: TGTGCCAGCAGTGACCGGGTCAGGGGGCAAGAGCAGTACTTC.

The chain employs TRBV6-5 and TRBJ1-1; D ambiguous. V dropped 5 bases and J dropped 0 bases, with 10 bases sitting between them. The CDR3 spans 14 residues. Germline CDR1 and CDR2: MNHEY and SVGAGI. This CDR3 reads CASSPLPVNTEAFF. CDR3 sequence (DNA): TGTGCCAGCAGTCCGCTCCCAGTGAACACTGAAGCTTTCTTT.

This clone appeared a few times. The rearrangement joins TRBV5-1 to TRBJ1-1, with a possible D match to TRBD1 (6 bases). Germline V lookup: CDR1 SGHRS, CDR2 YFSETQ. With 5 bases removed from V and 6 bases from J, the gap between germline ends came to 11 bases. This CDR3 is built from 12 residues. CDR3 sequence reads: CASRIRGAEAFF. CDR3 in DNA: TGCGCCAGCAGGATCAGGGGAGCTGAAGCTTTCTTT.

This chain joins TRBV15 and TRBJ2-3; 7 bases are a match to TRBD2. Trimming at V came to 5 bases and at J to 0 bases, leaving 8 bases not matched to a gene. The CDR3 extends over 16 amino acids. Germline CDR1 LNHNV, CDR2 YYDKDF (reference sequence). The CDR3 spells CATSRGEGRSTDTQYF. The CDR3 bases are TGTGCCACCAGCCGCGGGGAGGGCCGTAGCACAGATACGCAGTATTTT.

This clone has only one observation. The V gene is TRBV3-1 (or the pseudogene TRBV3-2), the J gene TRBJ2-7; TRBD1 agrees at 7 bases. The V gene's germline CDR1 is LGHDT and CDR2 YNNKEL (reference sequence). The V segment lost 3 bases and the J segment 6 bases; nucleotides outside the gene matches: 17. The length of the CDR3 is 17 residues. The CDR3 DNA reads TGTGCCAGCAGCCAGTCAGCTATGGGACAGCTTAAGTTCGAGCAGTACTTC. Its protein product is CASSQSAMGQLKFEQYF.

CDR3 amino acids: CSVVKDRTVGYTF. In DNA, the CDR3 is TGCAGCGTTGTTAAAGACAGGACCGTTGGCTACACCTTC. The V gene is TRBV29-1, the J gene TRBJ1-2; TRBD1 might be the D (6 bases). With 4 bases removed from V and 7 bases from J, the gap between germline ends came to 16 bases. The length of the CDR3 is 13 residues. Germline-derived CDR1 and CDR2 are SQVTM and ANQGSEA.

The chain has TRBV7-2 and TRBJ2-1, with a weak D call TRBD2 (5 bases). The CDR3 totals 12 residues. V was shortened by 5 bases and J by 9 bases, with 11 bases between the two germline ends. CDR1 and CDR2 (germline): SGHTA, FQGNSA. CDR3 sequence reads: CASSVQGSEQFF. As DNA, the CDR3 is TGTGCCAGCAGCGTGCAAGGGAGTGAGCAGTTCTTC.

This clone was observed once. V is TRBV2 and J is TRBJ1-2; D ambiguous. CDR3 length: 12 amino acids. V lost 5 bases, J lost 4 bases, and 8 bases lay in between. Germline CDR1 SNHLY, CDR2 FYNNEI. The CDR3 is CASSPRLYGYTF. For the CDR3, the DNA is TGTGCCAGCAGTCCCCGTCTCTATGGCTACACCTTC.

The rearrangement links TRBV10-3 to TRBJ2-2; D perhaps matches TRBD1 (6 bases). The CDR3 length is 17 residues. Between the trimmed V and J ends, which lost 0 bases and 2 bases, there was a span of 13 bases. CDR1 ENHRY and CDR2 SYGVKD come from the germline V gene. CDR3 nucleotides: TGTGCCATCAGTGAGTCGGGGGCAGGGGACAACACCGGGGAGCTGTTTTTT. This gives the protein CAISESGAGDNTGELFF.

The rearrangement uses TRBV7-8 and TRBJ2-1; 8 nucleotides agree with TRBD2. Germline V gene lookup returns CDR1 SGHVS and CDR2 FQNEAQ. Trimming at V came to 5 bases and at J to 1 base, leaving 7 bases not matched to a gene. This CDR3 is built from 16 residues. As DNA, the CDR3 is TGTGCCAGCAGCCCCGCTCGGGAGGGATCCTACAATGAGCAGTTCTTC. Protein product: CASSPAREGSYNEQFF. Variable domain in full (rest from reference TRBV7-8 and TRBJ2-1): GAGVSQSPRYKVAKRGQDVALRCDPISGHVSLFWYQQALGQGPEFLTYFQNEAQLDKSGLPSDRFFAERPEGSVSTLKIQRTQQEDSAVYLCASSPAREGSYNEQFFGPGTRLTVL.

The rearrangement links TRBV19 to TRBJ1-5; 9 bases align to TRBD1. The CDR3 contains 14 residues. Per germline, CDR1 LNHDA and CDR2 SQIVND (reference sequence). V was clipped by 6 bases and J by 6 bases; unmatched bases: 6. The DNA for the CDR3 is TGTGCCAGTAGACTACAGGGGGCCCTTCAGCCCCAGCATTTT. This sequence encodes CASRLQGALQPQHF.

The gene calls are TRBV5-1 and TRBJ1-2; 9 nucleotides align to TRBD1. J was trimmed by 7 bases and V by 1 base; bases with no gene match: 5. Germline CDR1 SGHRS, CDR2 YFSETQ. The CDR3 has 14 residues. The CDR3 protein is CASSLTRDRAGYTF. The CDR3 nucleotides read TGCGCCAGCAGCTTGACCCGGGACAGGGCTGGCTACACCTTC.

The J gene is TRBJ2-7, the V gene TRBV18; tentatively, D is TRBD2 (6 bases). The germline CDR1 and CDR2 sequences are KGHSH and LQKENI. The ends were cut back, 6 bases at V and 7 bases at J, with 25 bases in the middle. The CDR3 length is 16 residues. CDR3: CASSDQLDGGGGEQYF. CDR3 sequence (DNA): TGTGCCAGCTCCGACCAATTAGACGGGGGAGGCGGGGAGCAGTACTTC.

J is TRBJ2-3 and V is TRBV9; TRBD2 aligns across 7 bases. With V trimmed by 2 bases and J by 1 base, 4 bases remained unmatched. The CDR3 covers 15 residues. Germline V gives CDR1 SGDLS, CDR2 YYNGEE. The DNA for the CDR3 is TGTGCCAGCAGCGTGACGCTAGCGGGCACAGATACGCAGTATTTT. Protein product: CASSVTLAGTDTQYF.

This chain joins TRBV11-1 and TRBJ2-1; 7 positions agree with TRBD2. Unmatched junction bases numbered 8, after V lost 5 bases and J lost 4 bases. The CDR3 spans 15 residues. Germline V gene data show CDR1 as SGHAT and CDR2 as FQDESV (reference sequence). CDR3 amino acids: CASSHAGTTYNEQFF. The CDR3 coding sequence is TGTGCCAGCAGCCACGCCGGGACTACATACAATGAGCAGTTCTTC.

This chain links TRBV4-3 with TRBJ1-2, with D possibly being TRBD1 (5 bases). The CDR3 is 14 residues long. V was clipped by 1 base and J by 4 bases, with 10 bases between them. Germline lookup yields CDR1 LGHNA and CDR2 YSLEER. CDR3 coding DNA: TGCGCCAGCAGCCAAGCGCAGACAGTCTATGGCTACACCTTC. The encoded protein is CASSQAQTVYGYTF.

The chain recombines TRBV6-5 with TRBJ2-7; perhaps TRBD2 as D (6 bases). The V gene lost 5 bases and the J gene lost 4 bases, with 18 bases spanning the gap. Germline CDR1 MNHEY, CDR2 SVGAGI. The length of the CDR3 is 15 residues. The CDR3 nucleotides read TGTGCCAGCAGTCCAATCCAGGGAGGAACTTACGAGCAGTACTTC. It is translated as CASSPIQGGTYEQYF.

The V and J genes are TRBV7-2 and TRBJ1-2; 10 bases match TRBD1. This CDR3 is 14 amino acids long. Trimming removed 1 base from V and 6 bases from J; junction bases left unmatched: 2. Germline V gives CDR1 SGHTA, CDR2 FQGNSA. CDR3 amino acids: CASSLGQGADGYTF. The CDR3 bases are TGTGCCAGCAGCTTAGGACAGGGGGCAGATGGCTACACCTTC.

CDR3 nucleotide sequence: TGCGCCAGCAGCTTTACGGGATCCCCGAACACTGAAGCTTTCTTT. Translating it yields CASSFTGSPNTEAFF. J is TRBJ1-1 and V is TRBV5-1; no definite D call. With 2 bases removed from V and 1 base from J, the gap between germline ends came to 12 bases. The length of the CDR3 is 15 residues. The germline CDR1 and CDR2 sequences are SGHRS and YFSETQ.

The chain joins TRBV5-4 to TRBJ2-2, with TRBD2 matching over 7 bases. Germline values: CDR1 SGHNT, CDR2 YYREEE (reference sequence). This CDR3 has 13 amino acids. V lost 4 bases, J lost 5 bases, and 2 bases stayed unmatched. The CDR3 sequence is CASSRTRTGELFF. As DNA, the CDR3 is TGTGCCAGCAGCCGGACTAGGACCGGGGAGCTGTTTTTT.

The chain joins TRBV7-6 to TRBJ1-4, with D unclear. V lost 1 base and J 5 bases, leaving 14 bases between the germline ends. CDR3 length equals 16 residues. Germline V gives CDR1 SGHVS, CDR2 FNYEAQ. CDR3 in DNA: TGTGCCAGCAGCTTAGTAGGATCCGCAGGAAATGAAAAACTGTTTTTT. The encoded protein is CASSLVGSAGNEKLFF.

The chain employs TRBV5-8 and TRBJ1-4, with D possibly being TRBD1 (5 bases). The germline V gene encodes CDR1 SGHTS and CDR2 YDEGEE. The CDR3 has 16 amino acids. V dropped 4 bases and J dropped 8 bases, with 21 bases sitting between them. The CDR3 DNA follows: TGTGCCAGCAGCCACCAAATAGGGCAGGGAGGCGAAAAACTGTTTTTT. Protein: CASSHQIGQGGEKLFF.

This chain uses TRBV7-9 with TRBJ2-2, with D maybe TRBD2 (6 bases). The CDR3 consists of 18 residues. Germline-derived CDR1 and CDR2 are SEHNR and FQNEAQ (reference sequence). V dropped 0 bases and J dropped 2 bases, with 16 bases sitting between them. CDR3 residues: CASSLARSIGGNTGELFF. CDR3 DNA sequence: TGTGCCAGCAGCTTAGCGCGGAGCATCGGGGGTAACACCGGGGAGCTGTTTTTT.

J is TRBJ1-6 and V is TRBV7-9, with D uncertain. This CDR3 comprises 12 residues. The germline CDR1 and CDR2 sequences are SEHNR and FQNEAQ (reference sequence). V gave up 5 bases and J gave up 7 bases, with 6 bases separating them. CDR3 DNA: TGTGCCAGCAGCCCCCAGAATTCACCCCTCCACTTT. It specifies CASSPQNSPLHF.

This clone was found once. This chain joins TRBV19 and TRBJ2-7; 10 nucleotides line up with TRBD2. Germline loops: CDR1 LNHDA, CDR2 SQIVND (reference sequence). V shed 5 bases and J 3 bases; nucleotides not matched to a gene: 10. The CDR3 has 16 residues. The CDR3 is CASSSIAGGPFYEQYF. Here the CDR3 DNA reads TGTGCCAGTAGTTCCATAGCGGGGGGCCCCTTCTACGAGCAGTACTTC.